Listed below are T cell receptor beta chains from one sample, sequenced in a study of T cell responses to AZD1222 COVID-19 vaccine. Sequencing used immunoSEQ multiplex PCR; TCRdb keeps in-frame clones, though not all of them. The sample comprises some 130,000 clones, approximately 88% of which are singletons, and about 6% rests with the top ten. The sequences come from peripheral blood, collected on day 0 of AZD1222 vaccination. Receptor source: an adult in good health. Both conserved end residues are part of each CDR3. Each record gives: clone size, V gene, J gene, D gene, CDR3 DNA, CDR3 protein. A D gene is named only where the DNA matches it firmly. Expanded clones are given a class, and other clones once, few, many or no size at all.

>NA|TRBV6-5|TRBJ1-2|NA
TGTGCCAGCAGTTACAGGGGTCGGGGCTATGGCTACACCTTC
CASSYRGRGYGYTF
>once|TRBV4-2|TRBJ2-3|NA
TGTGCCAGCAGCCAAGTAATGACAGATACGCAGTATTTT
CASSQVMTDTQYF
>once|TRBV5-4|TRBJ1-1|NA
TGTGCCAGCAGCTTGGCCAGGGATGAAGCTTTCTTT
CASSLARDEAFF
>NA|TRBV7-2|TRBJ2-7|NA
TGTGCCAGCAGCTTAGACGGGGGCGGGTACGAGCAGTACTTC
CASSLDGGGYEQYF
>NA|TRBV4-1|TRBJ1-2|NA
TGCGCCAGCAGCCACGGGGGAAAATATGGCTACACCTTC
CASSHGGKYGYTF
>NA|TRBV6-2/TRBV6-3|TRBJ2-1|TRBD1
TGTGCCAGCAGGCCTGGGACAGGGTACAATGAGCAGTTCTTC
CASRPGTGYNEQFF
>NA|TRBV30|TRBJ1-2|TRBD1
TGTGCCTGGATGGGACAGTCACTATATGGCTACACCTTC
CAWMGQSLYGYTF
>NA|TRBV9|TRBJ1-2|NA
TGTGCCAGCAGCGCGTACGGGACACTCCACTATGGCTACACCTTC
CASSAYGTLHYGYTF
>NA|TRBV12-3/TRBV12-4|TRBJ2-5|NA
TGTGCCAGCCGCAGGGCGGGGCAAGAGACCCAGTACTTC
CASRRAGQETQYF
>once|TRBV4-3|TRBJ1-3|NA
TGCGCCAGCAGCCAAGATGCTGGAAACACCATATATTTT
CASSQDAGNTIYF
>NA|TRBV12-3/TRBV12-4|TRBJ2-5|NA
TGTGCCAGCAGTTTTATGGAGACCCAGTACTTC
CASSFMETQYF
>NA|TRBV10-1|TRBJ1-6|NA
TGCGCCAGCAGTGACGGAAATTCACCCCTCCACTTT
CASSDGNSPLHF
>NA|TRBV5-6|TRBJ1-2|TRBD1
TGTGCCAGCAGCCCAGGACAGGATGGCTACACCTTC
CASSPGQDGYTF
>NA|TRBV27|TRBJ2-6|NA
TGTGCCAGCAGTTATCTTAGGGGAGCCCCTGGGGCCAACGTCCTGACTTTC
CASSYLRGAPGANVLTF
>NA|TRBV9|TRBJ1-5|NA
TGTGCCAGCAGCGAGGGGAGCAGCAATCAGCCCCAGCATTTT
CASSEGSSNQPQHF
>few|TRBV11-1|TRBJ2-7|NA
TGTGCCAGCAGCTTACTCAGCCACGAGCAGTACTTC
CASSLLSHEQYF
>NA|TRBV6-5|TRBJ1-1|NA
TGTGCCAGCAAGTGGTCCAACACTGAAGCTTTCTTT
CASKWSNTEAFF
>NA|TRBV5-6|TRBJ1-1|NA
TGTGCCAGCAGCTGGGCCGACACTGAAGCTTTCTTT
CASSWADTEAFF
>NA|TRBV5-4|TRBJ2-2|NA
TGTGCCAGCAGCCCGGACCGGGGAAAGACCGGGGAGCTGTTTTTT
CASSPDRGKTGELFF
>NA|TRBV11-2|TRBJ1-3|NA
TGTGCCAGCAGCTTAGATCGCTTACACTCTGGAAACACCATATATTTT
CASSLDRLHSGNTIYF
>NA|TRBV20-1|TRBJ2-3|NA
TGCAGTGCGAGTCCCCAGGGCTCAGATACGCAGTATTTT
CSASPQGSDTQYF
>NA|TRBV5-8|TRBJ2-2|TRBD1
TGTGCCAGCAGCCCATGGGACAGGGCGTCCGGGGAGCTGTTTTTT
CASSPWDRASGELFF
>NA|TRBV18|TRBJ1-3|NA
TGTGCCAGCTCACCCGGGTTGGTAGCGGGAGGAAACACCATATATTTT
CASSPGLVAGGNTIYF
>NA|TRBV30|TRBJ2-3|TRBD2
TGTGCTGCCTCTCTTGGGGAGCGGGGGTTCACAGATACGCAGTATTTT
CAASLGERGFTDTQYF
>NA|TRBV5-1|TRBJ1-4|TRBD1
TGCGCCAGCCGGACAGGGTCGCCTGAAAAACTGTTTTTT
CASRTGSPEKLFF
>NA|TRBV12-3/TRBV12-4|TRBJ2-1|NA
TGTGCCAGCAGTTTAGAGGGCTTCAATGAGCAGTTCTTC
CASSLEGFNEQFF
>NA|TRBV30|TRBJ1-6|NA
TGTGCCTGGTCCCTTCCAATGGCACCCCTCCACTTT
CAWSLPMAPLHF
>NA|TRBV10-1|TRBJ1-4|NA
TGCGCCAGCAGTCAGAAACTGTTTTTT
CASSQKLFF
>NA|TRBV29-1|TRBJ2-1|NA
TGCAGCGTTGAAAGAGGGAGTGAGCAGTTCTTC
CSVERGSEQFF
>NA|TRBV4-3|TRBJ1-1|NA
TGCGCCAGCAAACATCCGGTGAAGGATGAAGCTTTCTTT
CASKHPVKDEAFF
>NA|TRBV2|TRBJ2-5|TRBD2
TGTGCCAGCAGGCGGGGAGCGGGGGGGCTCACGAGACAAGAGACCCAGTACTTC
CASRRGAGGLTRQETQYF
>NA|TRBV18|TRBJ1-6|NA
TGTGCCAGCTCACCCGGCAGCTCCTATAATTCACCCCTCCACTTT
CASSPGSSYNSPLHF
>NA|TRBV12-3/TRBV12-4|TRBJ1-1|NA
TGTGCCAGCAGTTTAAGATCCGAAGCTTTCTTT
CASSLRSEAFF
>NA|TRBV29-1|TRBJ2-7|TRBD2
TGCAGCGTTGATAGACTAGCGGGGGGGTTGCACTCCTACGAGCAGTACTTC
CSVDRLAGGLHSYEQYF
>NA|TRBV5-4|TRBJ2-3|NA
TGTGCCAGCAGCCCGGTGGGGCGTGGGCCAGATACGCAGTATTTT
CASSPVGRGPDTQYF
>NA|TRBV5-5|TRBJ1-3|TRBD1
TGTGCCAGCAGCTTCGAGGGACAGGGGGTAACCATATATTTT
CASSFEGQGVTIYF